This T cell receptor beta chain is drawn from a study of early T cells in non-severe SARS-CoV-2 infection. On the study more broadly: Unsorted whole-blood RNA was sequenced in bulk, leaving chains unpaired. Study results and caveats: In VDJdb matching, anti-spike CD8 responses were favored while private and CD4 specificities went missing.

Between the trimmed V and J ends, which lost 3 bases and 4 bases, there was a span of 11 bases. The CDR3 is 14 amino acids. Germline loops: CDR1 SGHKS, CDR2 YYEKEE (reference sequence). Individual cDNA molecules received unique molecular identifiers. TCRdb processed the 5' RACE reads anew with MiXCR; each CDR3 protein has one entry. Found here are about 56,000 distinct CDR3 sequences, approximately 15% of them singletons; the top ten hold roughly 4.3%. A word on this clonotype: Its specificity is unknown.

The source is an adult who was a healthcare worker with PCR-confirmed SARS-CoV-2 infection or an uninfected control (not recorded which). Sequencing was performed on whole blood, taken at baseline. This rearrangement joins TRBV5-5 to TRBJ2-1, with D maybe TRBD1 (5 bases). The CDR3 DNA is TGTGCCAGCAGCTCCATGCCAGGGTACAATGAGCAGTTCTTC. Its protein is CASSSMPGYNEQFF.